The next 21 T cell receptor beta chains were all read from a single sample in a study of human T cells and chemical hapten exposure. Indicated time point: patch test 3, about 24 weeks after DPC sensitization. Treatment noted: therapeutic diphenylcyclopropenone sensitization with weekly scalp DPC. Before extraction, the whole blood was not fractionated, and total RNA was taken from it. TCRdb used MiXCR to reprocess the RACE reads, holding one entry per CDR3 protein. The sample comprises tens of thousands of distinct CDR3 sequences, about 13% of which are singletons, and around 2% rests with the top ten. The sequencing here drew on whole blood, taken in connection with sensitization to the hapten diphenylcyclopropenone (DPC). These receptors came from a woman aged 40 to 49 with alopecia areata. Some clones in this sample may be carry-over from other donors' samples.

The chain employs TRBV5-1 and TRBJ2-1, with 7 positions matching TRBD2. The CDR3 covers 14 residues. Trimming removed 0 bases from V and 6 bases from J; junction bases left unmatched: 3. Germline-derived CDR1 and CDR2 are SGHRS and YFSETQ. CDR3 sequence: CASSLAGGVNEQFF. The CDR3 nucleotides are TGCGCCAGCAGCTTGGCGGGAGGTGTCAATGAGCAGTTCTTC.

This clonotype was counted ten times or more. The chain combines TRBV20-1 with TRBJ2-1, with TRBD2 matching over 7 bases. CDR1 is DFQATT and CDR2 is SNEGSKA in the germline V gene (reference sequence). The trim removed 1 base at V and 9 bases at J, leaving 15 bases unmatched. The CDR3 length is 16 residues. CDR3 in amino acids: CSARAWTSGRAGEQFF. CDR3 DNA sequence: TGCAGTGCTAGAGCTTGGACTAGTGGTAGGGCGGGTGAGCAGTTCTTC.

This clonotype was counted many times. The chain recombines TRBV7-8 with TRBJ2-4; 9 nucleotides align to TRBD2. CDR1 is SGHVS and CDR2 is FQNEAQ in the germline V gene. Unmatched junction bases numbered 11, after V lost 5 bases and J lost 9 bases. The CDR3 contains 15 residues. The CDR3 DNA reads TGTGCCAGCAGCCGCGGGCTAGCGGGAAGCGTCATTCAGTACTTC. Residues: CASSRGLAGSVIQYF. The variable domain in full, with the rest retrieved from reference TRBV7-8 and TRBJ2-4, is GAGVSQSPRYKVAKRGQDVALRCDPISGHVSLFWYQQALGQGPEFLTYFQNEAQLDKSGLPSDRFFAERPEGSVSTLKIQRTQQEDSAVYLCASSRGLAGSVIQYFGAGTRLSVL.

The chain is built from TRBV28 and TRBJ2-7; 9 bases map to TRBD2. Germline CDR1 MDHEN, CDR2 SYDVKM. The CDR3 loop spans 15 amino acids. V lost 4 bases, J lost 0 bases, and 4 bases stayed unmatched. The chain's CDR3 is CASSSIAGDSYEQYF. The CDR3 region has the DNA TGTGCCAGCAGTTCCATAGCGGGGGACTCCTACGAGCAGTACTTC.

This clonotype was counted a few times. V and J are TRBV12-3 or TRBV12-4 and TRBJ2-1; 12 nucleotides match TRBD2. The CDR3 runs to 16 residues. V trimming: 6 bases; J trimming: 7 bases; junction bases outside the gene matches: 10. For the CDR3, the DNA is TGTGCCAGCAGCGAAATGATGACTAGCGGGAGTAATGAGCAGTTCTTC. Protein sequence: CASSEMMTSGSNEQFF.

This clonotype occurred many times. The chain has TRBV29-1 and TRBJ2-3, with unresolved D. Trimming shortened V by 4 bases and J by 0 bases, and 14 bases separated the two germline ends. CDR1 is SQVTM and CDR2 is ANQGSEA in the germline V gene. The CDR3 sequence is 15 residues long. CDR3 region: CSVAPGSTSTDTQYF. CDR3 sequence (DNA): TGCAGCGTTGCCCCAGGTTCGACTAGCACAGATACGCAGTATTTT.

This clonotype was recorded at least ten times. This rearrangement joins TRBV11-3 to TRBJ2-7, with 10 bases fitting TRBD1. Losses at the gene ends were 5 bases for V and 6 bases for J; bases not matched to a gene: 13. This CDR3 spans 16 amino acids. The germline V gene has CDR1 SGHNT and CDR2 YENEEA. CDR3 nucleotide sequence: TGTGCCAGCAGCAACCCCCGGACAGGGGGAATATCCGAGCAGTACTTC. Amino acid sequence: CASSNPRTGGISEQYF.

Ten or more counts support this clonotype. This chain joins TRBV20-1 and TRBJ1-6; 10 bases map to TRBD1. Germline trimming cut 6 bases from V and 6 bases from J; bases unmatched to any gene: 2. This CDR3 comprises 13 residues. Germline V CDR1 and CDR2: DFQATT, SNEGSKA (reference sequence). CDR3 DNA sequence: TGCAGTGCCGGGGACAGGGGTAATTCACCCCTCCACTTT. Translating gives CSAGDRGNSPLHF.

This clonotype occurred a few times. Here the CDR3 DNA reads TGTGCCAGCAATTTCGGGGGGGCCTACGAGCAGTACTTC. It yields the protein CASNFGGAYEQYF. The gene calls are TRBV12-3 or TRBV12-4 and TRBJ2-7, with TRBD2 identical over 8 bases. V was clipped by 7 bases and J by 2 bases; unmatched bases: 4. This CDR3 is 13 amino acids long.

There are many counts of this clonotype. The V and J genes are TRBV11-3 and TRBJ1-6; D possibly corresponds to TRBD1 (5 bases). This CDR3 comprises 16 residues. Trimming left V 1 base short and J 7 bases short, with 14 bases between. Per germline, CDR1 SGHNT and CDR2 YENEEA. The CDR3 DNA reads TGTGCCAGCAGCTTAGGGCGGGCAGGGATGAATTCACCCCTCCACTTT. It encodes CASSLGRAGMNSPLHF. The full variable domain, with the rest looked up from reference TRBV11-3 and TRBJ1-6, is EAGVVQSPRYKIIEKKQPVAFWCNPISGHNTLYWYLQNLGQGPELLIRYENEEAVDDSQLPKDRFSAERLKGVDSTLKIQPAELGDSAVYLCASSLGRAGMNSPLHFGNGTRLTVT.

V is TRBV4-1 and J is TRBJ2-4, with unresolved D. The germline V gene encodes CDR1 MGHRA and CDR2 YSYEKL. The CDR3 has 14 amino acids. Deletions cut 2 bases from V and 2 bases from J, with 7 bases between. The DNA for the CDR3 is TGCGCCAGCAGCCAACCAGGCCCCAAAAACATTCAGTACTTC. It is translated as CASSQPGPKNIQYF.

This rearrangement joins TRBV29-1 to TRBJ2-3, with D perhaps TRBD2 (6 bases). Trimming left V 6 bases short and J 5 bases short, with 15 bases between. Germline V lookup: CDR1 SQVTM, CDR2 ANQGSEA. This CDR3 region has 13 residues. The CDR3 coding sequence is TGCAGCGTCGCTCCGGGACTGGGAGATACGCAGTATTTT. Protein sequence: CSVAPGLGDTQYF.

The CDR3 is CASRAGTANTEAFF. The CDR3 nucleotides read TGTGCCAGCAGAGCCGGGACAGCGAACACTGAAGCTTTCTTT. V and J are TRBV7-2 and TRBJ1-1, with 7 positions matching TRBD1. CDR3 length equals 14 residues. The V gene end was trimmed by 6 bases and the J gene end by 1 base; junction bases not matched to a gene: 5. In germline, CDR1 is SGHTA, CDR2 FQGNSA.

This clonotype showed up many times. The chain carries TRBV30 and TRBJ1-1; D remains ambiguous. In germline, CDR1 is GTSNPN, CDR2 SVGIG (reference sequence). Trimming removed 3 bases from V and 0 bases from J, with 8 bases in between. There are 13 residues in the CDR3. CDR3 sequence: CAWSFHMNTEAFF. For the CDR3, the DNA is TGTGCCTGGAGCTTTCACATGAACACTGAAGCTTTCTTT.

In its sample, this clonotype was seen many times. The chain is built from TRBV7-8 and TRBJ2-7; a possible D gene is TRBD1 (5 bases). With 5 bases removed from V and 5 bases from J, the gap between germline ends came to 19 bases. The CDR3 consists of 15 residues. The germline gives CDR1 SGHVS, CDR2 FQNEAQ. The CDR3 protein is CASSLGGRVAHEQYF. The DNA for the CDR3 is TGTGCCAGCAGCCTAGGCGGCAGGGTAGCCCACGAGCAGTACTTC. The complete variable domain, with remaining parts taken from reference TRBV7-8 and TRBJ2-7, reads GAGVSQSPRYKVAKRGQDVALRCDPISGHVSLFWYQQALGQGPEFLTYFQNEAQLDKSGLPSDRFFAERPEGSVSTLKIQRTQQEDSAVYLCASSLGGRVAHEQYFGPGTRLTVT.

CDR3 residues: CSVESGYTF. The DNA of the CDR3 is TGCAGCGTTGAAAGCGGCTACACCTTC. The chain couples TRBV29-1 to TRBJ1-2; D uncertain. Germline lookup yields CDR1 SQVTM and CDR2 ANQGSEA. This CDR3 has 9 amino acids. The ends were cut back, 2 bases at V and 8 bases at J, with 3 bases in the middle. Supplemented by reference TRBV29-1 and TRBJ1-2, the full variable domain reads SAVISQKPSRDICQRGTSLTIQCQVDSQVTMMFWYRQQPGQSLTLIATANQGSEATYESGFVIDKFPISRPNLTFSTLTVSNMSPEDSSIYLCSVESGYTFGSGTRLTVV.

This clonotype was observed many times. This chain links TRBV28 with TRBJ2-1; D is perhaps TRBD2 (5 bases). This CDR3 is built from 12 residues. V was pared by 4 bases and J by 10 bases, with 11 bases between. In germline, CDR1 is MDHEN, CDR2 SYDVKM. The CDR3 DNA reads as TGTGCCAGCAGTTCTGGACTCCCCGAGCAGTTCTTC. Its protein product is CASSSGLPEQFF.

At least ten counts were recorded for this clonotype. This rearrangement joins TRBV11-2 to TRBJ2-1; 8 nucleotides agree with TRBD1. The germline CDR1 and CDR2 sequences are SGHAT and FQNNGV. V lost 4 bases and J lost 3; bases outside the gene matches: 5. This CDR3 contains 15 residues. Here the CDR3 DNA reads TGTGCCAGCAGCTCAACCGGACAGGGCTACAATGAGCAGTTCTTC. Translated: CASSSTGQGYNEQFF.

This clonotype appeared many times. V usage is TRBV11-3 and J usage is TRBJ2-5, with a weak D call TRBD2 (5 bases). Germline V CDR1 and CDR2: SGHNT, YENEEA. V lost 0 bases and J lost 5, with 13 bases in between. The CDR3 consists of 15 residues. Here the CDR3 reads CASSLDGGGYETQYF. DNA for the CDR3: TGTGCCAGCAGCTTAGATGGAGGCGGCTATGAGACCCAGTACTTC.

There are many counts of this clonotype. The V call is TRBV10-3, the J call TRBJ2-2; D gene ambiguous. This CDR3 has 14 residues. Germline V gene lookup returns CDR1 ENHRY and CDR2 SYGVKD. The ends were cut back, 11 bases at V and 0 bases at J, with 13 bases in the middle. The CDR3, as DNA: TGTGCCGCGTCCACAGAGACGAACACCGGGGAGCTGTTTTTT. Protein: CAASTETNTGELFF.

The V gene is TRBV20-1, the J gene TRBJ1-1; 7 bases line up with TRBD1. Germline loops: CDR1 DFQATT, CDR2 SNEGSKA (reference sequence). Losses at the gene ends were 7 bases for V and 4 bases for J; bases not matched to a gene: 9. CDR3 length: 13 amino acids. The CDR3 protein is CSVSRGEGTEAFF. The CDR3 DNA is TGCAGTGTTAGCAGGGGGGAAGGCACTGAAGCTTTCTTT.